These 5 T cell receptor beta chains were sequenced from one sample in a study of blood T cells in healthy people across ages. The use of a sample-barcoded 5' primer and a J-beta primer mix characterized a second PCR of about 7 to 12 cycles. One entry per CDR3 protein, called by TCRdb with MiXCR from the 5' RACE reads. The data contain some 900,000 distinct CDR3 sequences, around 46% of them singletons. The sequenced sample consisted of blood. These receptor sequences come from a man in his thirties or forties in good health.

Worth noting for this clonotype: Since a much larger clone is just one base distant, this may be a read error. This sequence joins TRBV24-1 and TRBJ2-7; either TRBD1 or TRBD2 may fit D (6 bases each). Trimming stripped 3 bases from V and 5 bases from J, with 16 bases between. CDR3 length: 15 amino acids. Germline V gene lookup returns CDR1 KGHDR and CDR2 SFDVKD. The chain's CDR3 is CATSDATGAIHEQYF. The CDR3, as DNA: TGTGCCACCAGTGATGCTACGGGGGCCATACACGAGCAGTACTTC.

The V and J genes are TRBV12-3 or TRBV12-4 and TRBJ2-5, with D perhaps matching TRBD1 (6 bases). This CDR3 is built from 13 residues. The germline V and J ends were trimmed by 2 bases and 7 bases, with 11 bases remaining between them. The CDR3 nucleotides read TGTGCCAGCAGTTTATCCCCCAGGGGGACCCAGTACTTC. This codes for CASSLSPRGTQYF.

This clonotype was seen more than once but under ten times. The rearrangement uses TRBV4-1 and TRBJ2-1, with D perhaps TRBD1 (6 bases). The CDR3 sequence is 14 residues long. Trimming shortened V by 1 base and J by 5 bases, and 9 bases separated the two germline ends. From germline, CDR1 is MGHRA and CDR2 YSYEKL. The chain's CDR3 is CASSQGDTNNEQFF. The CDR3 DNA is TGCGCCAGCAGCCAAGGGGACACTAACAATGAGCAGTTCTTC.

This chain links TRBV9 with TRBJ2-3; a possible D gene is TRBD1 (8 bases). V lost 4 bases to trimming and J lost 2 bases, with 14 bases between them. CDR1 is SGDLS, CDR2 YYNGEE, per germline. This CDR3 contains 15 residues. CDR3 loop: CASSRGDRPTDTQYF. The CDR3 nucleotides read TGTGCCAGCAGCCGGGGGGACAGGCCCACAGATACGCAGTATTTT.

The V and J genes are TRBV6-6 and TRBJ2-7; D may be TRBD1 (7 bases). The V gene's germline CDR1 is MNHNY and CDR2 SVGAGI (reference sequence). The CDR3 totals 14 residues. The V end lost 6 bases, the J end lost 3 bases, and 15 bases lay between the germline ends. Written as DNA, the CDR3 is TGTGCCAGCAGGCCCGGAGGGGGCTACTACGAGCAGTACTTC. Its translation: CASRPGGGYYEQYF.